The 20 T cell receptor beta chains listed next were all sequenced from one sample in a study of blood T cell repertoires in COVID-19. Method: immunoSEQ multiplex PCR; TCRdb's copy keeps in-frame clones and lacks some. The sample gives just under 300,000 clones, approximately 86% of which show up once; about 1.2% is in the top ten. Sequencing was carried out using peripheral blood. These receptors came from an older man with acute or convalescent COVID-19.

The V gene is TRBV2, the J gene TRBJ1-2; no reliable D call. CDR3 size: 13 residues. V was clipped by 7 bases and J by 6 bases, with 15 bases between them. From germline, CDR1 is SNHLY and CDR2 FYNNEI. CDR3 region: CASTYRVPHGYTF. In DNA form, the CDR3 reads TGTGCCAGCACTTACCGGGTTCCTCATGGCTACACCTTC.

The chain couples TRBV7-2 to TRBJ2-7, with TRBD1 matching over 11 bases. This CDR3 spans 14 amino acids. Losses at the gene ends were 4 bases for V and 6 bases for J; bases not matched to a gene: 5. Germline CDR1 and CDR2: SGHTA and FQGNSA. The CDR3 region has the DNA TGTGCCAGCAGCTGGGACAGGGGGGAGGCCGAGCAGTACTTC. It is translated as CASSWDRGEAEQYF.

The chain employs TRBV4-1 and TRBJ2-7, with D possibly matching TRBD1 (6 bases). Trimming removed 1 base from V and 3 bases from J, with 7 bases in between. Germline V gene sequence: CDR1 MGHRA, CDR2 YSYEKL. The CDR3 covers 13 residues. CDR3 sequence (DNA): TGCGCCAGCAGCCAAGGGACAGTCTACGAGCAGTACTTC. Protein product: CASSQGTVYEQYF.

The chain uses TRBV24-1 and TRBJ2-3; D perhaps matches TRBD1 (6 bases). Germline loops: CDR1 KGHDR, CDR2 SFDVKD. V lost 3 bases to trimming and J lost 0 bases, with 15 bases between them. There are 17 residues in the CDR3. The CDR3 region is CATSDRPQGSSTDTQYF. The DNA for the CDR3 is TGTGCCACCAGTGATCGCCCACAGGGCTCTAGCACAGATACGCAGTATTTT.

The V and J genes are TRBV18 and TRBJ1-1, with D tentatively TRBD1 (6 bases). The germline CDR1 and CDR2 sequences are KGHSH and LQKENI. Trimming pared 1 base from V and 5 bases from J, leaving 14 bases between. The CDR3 is made up of 15 amino acids. The CDR3 reads CASSPLGGEGTEAFF. Written as DNA, the CDR3 is TGTGCCAGCTCACCACTTGGGGGCGAGGGAACTGAAGCTTTCTTT.

The chain carries TRBV9 and TRBJ2-2, with 7 bases that match TRBD1. V shed 4 bases, J shed 0 bases, and the junction held 6 bases outside the gene matches. This CDR3 has 16 residues. In germline, CDR1 is SGDLS, CDR2 YYNGEE. Here the CDR3 reads CASSSRQGPNTGELFF. The CDR3 coding sequence is TGTGCCAGCAGCTCCCGACAGGGCCCGAACACCGGGGAGCTGTTTTTT.

This chain joins TRBV6-5 and TRBJ1-2; 8 bases align to TRBD1. V trimming: 7 bases; J trimming: 6 bases; junction bases outside the gene matches: 7. The CDR3 loop spans 13 amino acids. CDR1 and CDR2 (germline): MNHEY, SVGAGI. The CDR3 spells CASTGTRGHGYTF. The DNA of the CDR3 is TGTGCCAGCACCGGAACCAGGGGGCATGGCTACACCTTC.

The chain couples TRBV6-2 or TRBV6-3 to TRBJ2-3; 8 bases line up with TRBD2. The CDR3 contains 15 residues. The germline V gene has CDR1 MNHEY and CDR2 SVGEGT. V lost 6 bases, J lost 5 bases, and 10 bases stayed unmatched. CDR3 protein: CASSQRESLGDTQYF. CDR3 bases: TGTGCCAGCAGCCAGCGGGAGAGCCTAGGAGATACGCAGTATTTT.

The chain joins TRBV10-1 to TRBJ2-5; possible D gene TRBD2, 6 bases. The CDR3 is made up of 16 amino acids. Germline V gene data show CDR1 as WNHNN and CDR2 as SYGVQD (reference sequence). Trimming cost V 0 bases and J 2 bases, with 13 bases left between them. CDR3 protein: CASSESGAGAQETQYF. DNA of the CDR3: TGCGCCAGCAGTGAGTCAGGAGCGGGTGCACAAGAGACCCAGTACTTC.

The gene calls are TRBV7-9 and TRBJ2-1, with 10 bases aligning to TRBD2. The CDR3 has 15 amino acids. V gave up 2 bases and J gave up 4 bases; unmatched junction bases: 2. Germline CDR1 reads SEHNR; CDR2 reads FQNEAQ (reference sequence). The CDR3 DNA reads as TGTGCCAGCAGCTTAACTAGCGGGGCTTACAATGAGCAGTTCTTC. As protein: CASSLTSGAYNEQFF.

Turning to this clone: One end of the junction fails to match germline, which may point to a read error. The chain employs TRBV27 and TRBJ2-7, with TRBD2 matching over 15 bases. The germline CDR1 and CDR2 sequences are MNHEY and SMNVEV (reference sequence). The CDR3 is made up of 14 amino acids. The CDR3 sequence is CASSPWTSGRAIHF. CDR3 bases: TGTGCCAGCAGCCCATGGACTAGCGGGAGGGCCATCCACTTC.

The rearrangement uses TRBV6-5 and TRBJ1-1; no definite D call. The CDR3 is made up of 14 amino acids. V lost 2 bases to trimming and J lost 2 bases, with 9 bases between them. Germline V gene lookup returns CDR1 MNHEY and CDR2 SVGAGI. Here the CDR3 reads CASSYTDTNTEAFF. CDR3 nucleotide sequence: TGTGCCAGCAGTTACACCGACACCAACACTGAAGCTTTCTTT.

The gene calls are TRBV7-2 and TRBJ2-3; no firm D call. The germline CDR1 and CDR2 sequences are SGHTA and FQGNSA. V was shortened by 5 bases and J by 3 bases, with 15 bases between the two germline ends. The CDR3 covers 15 residues. CDR3 in amino acids: CASSLAGGWTDTQYF. The CDR3 DNA reads as TGTGCCAGCAGCCTGGCTGGTGGTTGGACAGATACGCAGTATTTT.

The chain couples TRBV18 to TRBJ2-1, with TRBD2 identical over 13 bases. The CDR3 consists of 16 residues. Germline V lookup: CDR1 KGHSH, CDR2 LQKENI. V lost 1 base to trimming and J lost 9 bases; unmatched junction nucleotides: 6. The CDR3 bases are TGTGCCAGCTCACCACGAGGACTAGCGGGAGTCGGTGAGCAGTTCTTC. As protein: CASSPRGLAGVGEQFF.

The CDR3 spells CASSLGIGDRRDNSPLHF. The DNA for the CDR3 is TGTGCCAGCAGTTTAGGGATCGGTGACCGGAGGGATAATTCACCCCTCCACTTT. This chain connects TRBV27 to TRBJ1-6; D call uncertain. The CDR3 covers 18 residues. Germline-derived CDR1 and CDR2 are MNHEY and SMNVEV (reference sequence). V dropped 2 bases and J dropped 5 bases, with 19 bases sitting between them.

The genes are TRBV4-2 and TRBJ2-7; 10 bases map to TRBD2. Losses at the gene ends were 0 bases for V and 1 base for J; bases not matched to a gene: 3. Germline V gene lookup returns CDR1 LGHNA and CDR2 YNFKEQ. CDR3 length: 16 amino acids. This CDR3 reads CASSQDVAGGSYEQYF. The CDR3 coding sequence is TGTGCCAGCAGCCAAGATGTAGCGGGGGGTTCCTACGAGCAGTACTTC.

The chain couples TRBV28 to TRBJ2-2; 12 bases are a match to TRBD1. V gave up 6 bases and J gave up 6 bases; unmatched junction bases: 8. The CDR3 length is 16 residues. Germline values: CDR1 MDHEN, CDR2 SYDVKM. CDR3 in amino acids: CASSPPGQGAAGELFF. The CDR3 nucleotides are TGTGCCAGCAGCCCTCCGGGACAGGGGGCCGCCGGGGAGCTGTTTTTT. Combining the CDR3 with reference TRBV28 and TRBJ2-2 gives the whole variable domain DVKVTQSSRYLVKRTGEKVFLECVQDMDHENMFWYRQDPGLGLRLIYFSYDVKMKEKGDIPEGYSVSREKKERFSLILESASTNQTSMYLCASSPPGQGAAGELFFGEGSRLTVL.

The J gene is TRBJ2-7, the V gene TRBV4-3; TRBD1 matches at 7 bases. The CDR3 runs 21 residues. The J segment lost 2 bases and the V segment lost 0 bases, leaving 22 bases of the junction unmatched. Germline-derived CDR1 and CDR2 are LGHNA and YSLEER. The CDR3 DNA is TGCGCCAGCAGCCAAGATTGGCGTTCCGAGTCCATGACAGGGTTTACCTACGAGCAGTACTTC. This encodes CASSQDWRSESMTGFTYEQYF.

The V call is TRBV6-6, the J call TRBJ2-1, with 8 positions matching TRBD1. Trimming took 5 bases from V and 3 from J; bases not matched to a gene: 15. The CDR3 is 18 amino acids. Germline loops: CDR1 MNHNY, CDR2 SVGAGI (reference sequence). CDR3 DNA: TGTGCCAGCAGTCATGGACAGGGTGGGGGTTCTGGCTACAATGAGCAGTTCTTC. This sequence encodes CASSHGQGGGSGYNEQFF.

This clone was picked up a small number of times. This rearrangement joins TRBV10-3 to TRBJ1-4; D remains ambiguous. CDR1 and CDR2 (germline): ENHRY, SYGVKD. Trimming took off 0 bases at V and 0 bases at J, with 14 bases between the two ends. The CDR3 is made up of 18 amino acids. CDR3 sequence reads: CAISESEVRFTTNEKLFF. CDR3 nucleotides: TGTGCCATCAGTGAGTCGGAGGTCAGATTTACAACTAATGAAAAACTGTTTTTT.